Each of the 13 T cell receptor beta chains below was sequenced from the same sample in a study of CD8+ T cells in alopecia areata. Treatment specified: oral pan-JAK inhibitor, 5-10 mg twice daily. Sequencing relied on a cDNA template that was reverse transcribed from extracted RNA. Method: immunoSEQ multiplex PCR; TCRdb's copy keeps in-frame clones and lacks some. The sample has around 200,000 clones, 45% to 75% seen once. The sequencing here drew on CD4+ T cells sorted from blood, taken at week 4, from a patient treated with tofacitinib. The receptors come from a human donor with alopecia areata.

This clone occurred a few times. V usage is TRBV28 and J usage is TRBJ1-1, with 7 bases aligning to TRBD1. CDR1 and CDR2 from the germline V gene are MDHEN and SYDVKM. The CDR3 spans 11 residues. After removal of 7 bases from V and 9 bases from J, the junction contained 5 bases not matched to a gene. The CDR3, as DNA: TGTGCCAGCAAACAGGGGATGAAAGCTTTCTTT. It is translated as CASKQGMKAFF.

J is TRBJ1-1 and V is TRBV2; D is possibly TRBD1 (5 bases). The CDR3 contains 12 residues. Germline V gene sequence: CDR1 SNHLY, CDR2 FYNNEI. V shed 4 bases and J shed 8 bases, with 11 bases lying between them. DNA for the CDR3: TGTGCCAGCAGTGTTGCACAGGACGAAGCTTTCTTT. This codes for CASSVAQDEAFF.

The chain joins TRBV9 to TRBJ2-3, with 9 bases fitting TRBD2. Germline V gives CDR1 SGDLS, CDR2 YYNGEE. The CDR3 covers 14 residues. The J segment lost 6 bases and the V segment lost 3 bases, leaving 5 bases of the junction unmatched. In DNA form, the CDR3 reads TGTGCCAGCAGCGGCGGGAGGGCAGTGGATACGCAGTATTTT. This sequence encodes CASSGGRAVDTQYF.

This clone was counted ten times or more. The CDR3 here is CASSSTSGRAVGSYNEQFF. In DNA form, the CDR3 reads TGTGCCAGTAGTTCGACTAGCGGGAGGGCCGTCGGATCCTACAATGAGCAGTTCTTC. V is TRBV19 and J is TRBJ2-1, with TRBD2 matching 14 bases. This CDR3 comprises 19 residues. The germline V gene encodes CDR1 LNHDA and CDR2 SQIVND (reference sequence). V was clipped by 5 bases and J by 1 base; unmatched bases: 10.

The V and J genes are TRBV14 and TRBJ1-2, with D unresolved. In germline, CDR1 is SGHDN, CDR2 FVKESK. The V gene lost 6 bases and the J gene lost 8 bases, with 13 bases spanning the gap. The CDR3 has 12 amino acids. Here the CDR3 DNA reads TGTGCCAGCAGTACCACATCGGGGGGCTACACCTTC. It is translated as CASSTTSGGYTF. The full variable domain, its missing parts supplied by reference TRBV14 and TRBJ1-2, is EAGVTQFPSHSVIEKGQTVTLRCDPISGHDNLYWYRRVMGKEIKFLLHFVKESKQDESGMPNNRFLAERTGGTYSTLKVQPAELEDSGVYFCASSTTSGGYTFGSGTRLTVV.

V and J are TRBV11-3 and TRBJ2-6; D unclear. This CDR3 comprises 13 residues. The germline V and J ends were trimmed by 5 bases and 4 bases, with 6 bases remaining between them. Germline assignment: CDR1 SGHNT and CDR2 YENEEA. CDR3 amino acids: CASSPGGANVLTF. DNA of the CDR3: TGTGCCAGCAGCCCCGGAGGGGCCAACGTCCTGACTTTC.

The V call is TRBV20-1, the J call TRBJ1-1; the D is unclear. V was trimmed by 1 base and J by 6 bases, leaving 6 bases between them. The germline gives CDR1 DFQATT, CDR2 SNEGSKA (reference sequence). The CDR3 loop spans 11 amino acids. The CDR3 protein is CSARGSAEAFF. For the CDR3, the DNA is TGCAGTGCTAGAGGTTCAGCTGAAGCTTTCTTT.

The CDR3 region is CASSLEGPPNTEAFF. The CDR3, as DNA: TGTGCCAGCAGCTTAGAAGGGCCGCCGAACACTGAAGCTTTCTTT. V and J are TRBV7-2 and TRBJ1-1; D remains unclear. CDR3 size: 15 residues. Germline CDR1 and CDR2: SGHTA and FQGNSA. Trimming left V 1 base short and J 1 base short, with 10 bases between.

The rearrangement joins TRBV11-2 to TRBJ2-5; D is unresolved. Germline CDR1 reads SGHAT; CDR2 reads FQNNGV. This CDR3 is built from 13 residues. With 6 bases removed from V and 1 base from J, the gap between germline ends came to 9 bases. In DNA form, the CDR3 reads TGTGCCAGCAGTTCCACTTCCCAAGAGACCCAGTACTTC. Amino acid sequence: CASSSTSQETQYF.

This clone was recorded a few times. The chain has TRBV10-3 and TRBJ2-2, with TRBD2 as a possible D gene (6 bases). The CDR3 runs 14 residues. Trimming took 5 bases from V and 1 from J, leaving 8 bases between them. The germline CDR1 and CDR2 sequences are ENHRY and SYGVKD. In DNA, the CDR3 is TGTGCCATCAGTTTTAGCGGGAACACCGGGGAGCTGTTTTTT. It codes for CAISFSGNTGELFF.

This clone was seen a few times. Other DNA sequences in the sample encode the same CDR3. Here the CDR3 reads CASSPIAGSSTDTQYF. The CDR3 DNA is TGTGCCAGCTCACCGATAGCGGGGTCTAGCACAGATACGCAGTATTTT. The chain recombines TRBV18 with TRBJ2-3; 8 positions agree with TRBD2. Germline V gene sequence: CDR1 KGHSH, CDR2 LQKENI. CDR3 length: 16 amino acids. J was trimmed by 0 bases and V by 3 bases; bases with no gene match: 5.

The chain couples TRBV5-1 to TRBJ2-5, with D perhaps TRBD2 (5 bases). Trimming shortened V by 5 bases and J by 2 bases, and 10 bases separated the two germline ends. Germline values: CDR1 SGHRS, CDR2 YFSETQ. The CDR3 has 13 residues. The CDR3 DNA follows: TGCGCCAGCAGGGCCGGGAATCAAGAGACCCAGTACTTC. This sequence encodes CASRAGNQETQYF.

The V gene is TRBV19, the J gene TRBJ2-1; TRBD2 is a possible D gene (5 bases). Trimming took off 10 bases at V and 6 bases at J, with 16 bases between the two ends. Per the germline V gene, CDR1 is LNHDA and CDR2 is SQIVND (reference sequence). This CDR3 comprises 13 residues. Written as DNA, the CDR3 is TGTGCCACCGAGGGTAGGGCGACCAATGAGCAGTTCTTC. This gives the protein CATEGRATNEQFF.